A selection of T cell receptor beta chains follows, all from one sample in a study of Ad26.COV2.S vaccination and SARS-CoV-2 variants. Some clones are missing from TCRdb's copy, which holds only in-frame ones; the method was immunoSEQ multiplex PCR. The table has more than 250,000 clones, more than 75% seen once. Material: peripheral blood, obtained in a trial of Ad26.COV2.S vaccine versus placebo. The origin of the receptors is a person aged 18-65 years who received the Ad26.COV2.S COVID-19 vaccine or a placebo. CDR3s include the opening cysteine and the closing phenylalanine or tryptophan.

V	J	CDR3
TRBV9	TRBJ2-5	CASSGWGVGETQYF
TRBV19	TRBJ2-1	CASSTRLAVNPEQFF
TRBV6-2/TRBV6-3	TRBJ1-3	CASSQGDIYLSGNTIYF
TRBV9	TRBJ1-1	CASSEGTGANTEAFF
TRBV7-8	TRBJ2-7	CASSLQGLGEQYF
TRBV19	TRBJ1-1	CASSIGAGWNTEAFF
TRBV28	TRBJ1-4	CASSLNLNEKLFF
TRBV27	TRBJ2-7	CASSSLAGGYEQYF
TRBV11-2	TRBJ2-3	CASSLGGGTDTQYF
TRBV3-1/TRBV3-2	TRBJ1-4	CASSQGQGFEKLFF
TRBV28	TRBJ1-3	CASVNSHSGNTIYF
TRBV6-5	TRBJ1-1	CASSYSIEGTTEAFF
TRBV3-1/TRBV3-2	TRBJ2-3	CASSQDGAGGLTDTQYF
TRBV5-1	TRBJ1-1	CASSLSGFTEAFF
TRBV30	TRBJ1-5	CAWAHREDQPQHF
TRBV4-1	TRBJ2-7	CASSQPLSRVQTYEQYF
TRBV10-3	TRBJ2-3	CAISESIPGGSTDTQYF
TRBV28	TRBJ2-2	CASLPGGSGAGELFF
TRBV2	TRBJ2-5	CASSFSGGAETQYF
TRBV5-6	TRBJ1-1	CASSIQMNTEAFF
TRBV5-1	TRBJ2-7	CASSFQGVFGEQYF
TRBV27	TRBJ2-1	CASRQHGTGRDNEQFF
TRBV9	TRBJ1-5	CASSVTGTDNQPQHF
TRBV6-5	TRBJ2-1	CASSSTGQGSIWQFF
TRBV6-5	TRBJ1-1	CASSFTGDTEAFF
TRBV24-1	TRBJ2-5	CATSDLGETQYF
TRBV2	TRBJ2-7	CASTGDKTYEQYF
TRBV27	TRBJ1-1	CASSVGGPTEAFF
TRBV2	TRBJ2-2	CASSFSTGTGELFF
TRBV3-1/TRBV3-2	TRBJ1-2	CASSQAQYGYTF
TRBV30	TRBJ2-3	CAWSVLAGGDTQYF
TRBV28	TRBJ1-2	CASTRGYPYGYTF
TRBV28	TRBJ2-4	CASSSPGVAGSWAKNIQYF
TRBV19	TRBJ1-2	CASSRGGQQANYGYTF
TRBV18	TRBJ1-2	CASSPRGQGASGYTF
TRBV28	TRBJ2-2	CASSYSNTGELFF
TRBV6-5	TRBJ2-1	CACRVGGSYNEQFF
TRBV19	TRBJ2-1	CASHRPPYNEQFF
TRBV7-6	TRBJ1-2	CASSARDGPYGYTF
TRBV21-1	TRBJ2-7	CASSNHFEQYF
TRBV7-9	TRBJ1-1	CASRPGTENTEAFF
TRBV5-1	TRBJ2-3	CASSVSGTGKSDTQYF
TRBV5-1	TRBJ1-4	CASSTDRGLEKLFF
TRBV10-2	TRBJ1-2	CASRGQGANYGYTF
TRBV5-1	TRBJ2-3	CASSQSGQRTDTQYF